A selection of T cell receptor beta chains follows, all from one sample in a study of regulatory T cells in long-lasting Graves disease. TCRdb itself ran the multiplex PCR reads through MiXCR, one entry per CDR3 protein. Of almost 450,000 distinct CDR3 sequences in the sample, around 15% were seen once. The same data also contributed to another study, on T cells in Graves' hyperthyroidism and ophthalmopathy.

The sequencing here drew on peripheral blood mononuclear cells (PBMCs), taken at new diagnosis, from a patient treated with antithyroid drugs. The receptors originated from a woman aged 25 to 45 with Graves disease. Both conserved end residues are part of each CDR3. Each record gives: CDR3 protein, CDR3 DNA, clone size, CDR3 length, V gene, D gene, J gene. D genes are given only for firm matches. For some rows the clone size is stated as once, few or many, or as a class when expanded; others skip it.

CASNQRGSGGSYNEQFF TGCGCCAGCAACCAGCGGGGGAGTGGGGGGTCCTACAATGAGCAGTTCTTC many 17 TRBV4-1 TRBD2 TRBJ2-1
CASSLPDRGPNQPQHF TGTGCCAGCAGTTTACCGGACAGGGGGCCGAATCAGCCCCAGCATTTT many 16 TRBV28 TRBD1 TRBJ1-5
CASSPQQMEANYGYTF TGTGCCAGCTCACCCCAACAAATGGAAGCTAACTATGGCTACACCTTC many 16 TRBV18 NA TRBJ1-2
CASSQDPTNEKLFF TGTGCCAGCAGCCAAGACCCAACTAATGAAAAACTGTTTTTT few 14 TRBV4-2 NA TRBJ1-4
CASSFPGQGPGNTIYF TGTGCCAGCAGTTTCCCCGGACAGGGTCCTGGAAACACCATATATTTT NA 16 TRBV28 TRBD1 TRBJ1-3
CASTTSGTSGREQFF TGTGCCAGCACTACCTCCGGGACTAGCGGGCGTGAGCAGTTCTTC many 15 TRBV12-3/TRBV12-4 TRBD2 TRBJ2-1
CASSPRTAGNTIYF TGTGCCAGCAGCCCCAGGACAGCTGGAAACACCATATATTTT many 14 TRBV7-2 NA TRBJ1-3
CATSRVAVYNEQFF TGTGCCACCAGCAGAGTTGCGGTTTACAATGAGCAGTTCTTC few 14 TRBV15 NA TRBJ2-1
CASSFPSSGFNNEQFF TGTGCCAGCAGCTTTCCATCATCGGGTTTCAACAATGAGCAGTTCTTC NA 16 TRBV5-5 NA TRBJ2-1
CSVLAPEGMNEQFF TGCAGCGTCCTAGCGCCGGAGGGCATGAATGAGCAGTTCTTC many 14 TRBV29-1 NA TRBJ2-1
CASRSSPTPNEKLFF TGCGCCAGCAGGTCGTCCCCTACCCCTAATGAAAAACTGTTTTTT NA 15 TRBV5-1 NA TRBJ1-4
CSARGQGAGNQPLHF TGCAGTGCTAGAGGACAGGGGGCTGGCAATCAGCCCCTGCATTTT NA 15 TRBV20-1 TRBD1 TRBJ1-5
CASSPQGASTDTQYF TGTGCCAGCTCACCTCAAGGGGCCTCCACAGATACGCAGTATTTT many 15 TRBV18 NA TRBJ2-3
CASSIPPGNTIYF TGTGCCAGCAGTATCCCCCCTGGAAACACCATATATTTT few 13 TRBV28 NA TRBJ1-3
CASSLVRGGAHEQYF TGTGCCAGCAGCTTAGTCCGGGGAGGGGCCCACGAGCAGTACTTC many 15 TRBV7-9 TRBD2 TRBJ2-7
CASSLKEAGANVLTF TGTGCCAGCAGCTTAAAGGAAGCTGGGGCCAACGTCCTGACTTTC many 15 TRBV11-2 NA TRBJ2-6
CASSSPVWRNQPQHF TGTGCCAGCAGTTCCCCCGTCTGGCGCAATCAGCCCCAGCATTTT NA 15 TRBV28 NA TRBJ1-5
CASSRGQGRAGTEAFF TGCGCCAGCAGCCGCGGACAGGGAAGAGCCGGCACTGAAGCTTTCTTT many 16 TRBV4-1 TRBD1 TRBJ1-1
CASSINRSEQYF TGTGCCAGCAGTATCAACAGGAGCGAGCAGTACTTC NA 12 TRBV12-3/TRBV12-4 NA TRBJ2-7
CAARAGNTEAFF TGTGCCGCTCGGGCGGGGAACACTGAAGCTTTCTTT few 12 TRBV19 NA TRBJ1-1
CASTPLGGGRTDTQYF TGTGCCAGCACCCCGCTGGGGGGCGGGAGGACAGATACGCAGTATTTT many 16 TRBV12-3/TRBV12-4 TRBD2 TRBJ2-3
CASKVSQGSSEQYF TGTGCCAGCAAAGTTAGCCAGGGATCGTCCGAGCAGTACTTC many 14 TRBV6-1 NA TRBJ2-7
CASSPRGTNYGYTF TGTGCCAGCAGCCCCAGGGGAACTAACTATGGCTACACCTTC NA 14 TRBV7-9 NA TRBJ1-2
CASRDPRGTYEQYF TGTGCCAGCAGAGATCCTAGGGGAACCTACGAGCAGTACTTC few 14 TRBV7-2 NA TRBJ2-7
CAWSNLRDWEYF TGTGCCTGGAGTAACCTTAGAGATTGGGAGTACTTC many 12 TRBV30 NA TRBJ2-7
CASSLARTGGADTQYF TGCGCCAGCAGCTTGGCTCGGACAGGGGGCGCAGATACGCAGTATTTT many 16 TRBV5-1 TRBD1 TRBJ2-3
CASSLLRAGSSYEQYF TGTGCCAGCAGCTTACTTCGAGCGGGGAGCTCCTACGAGCAGTACTTC few 16 TRBV5-5 TRBD2 TRBJ2-7
CASSFGGGAFF TGTGCCAGCAGTTTTGGGGGGGGGGCTTTCTTT many 11 TRBV12-3/TRBV12-4 NA TRBJ1-1
CATSRLFITGDDQPQHF TGTGCCACCAGCAGGTTATTCATCACAGGGGACGATCAGCCCCAGCATTTT many 17 TRBV15 TRBD1 TRBJ1-5
CAWSVVFRGTEAFF TGTGCCTGGAGTGTCGTCTTCCGAGGGACTGAAGCTTTCTTT many 14 TRBV30 NA TRBJ1-1
CATSDLQSGATGELFF TGTGCCACCAGTGATTTGCAAAGTGGGGCCACCGGGGAGCTGTTTTTT NA 16 TRBV24-1 NA TRBJ2-2
CASSFEQGLEAFF TGTGCCAGCAGCTTCGAACAGGGGCTTGAAGCTTTCTTT many 13 TRBV7-9 TRBD1 TRBJ1-1
CSVDRVLLIDEQFF TGCAGCGTTGACAGGGTTTTACTGATCGATGAGCAGTTCTTC few 14 TRBV29-1 NA TRBJ2-1
CASSIGVIGSLSAYEQYF TGTGCCAGTAGTATAGGGGTAATCGGGAGCCTCTCCGCCTACGAGCAGTACTTC NA 18 TRBV19 NA TRBJ2-7
CSATGGTANTEAFF TGCAGCGCGACCGGCGGGACAGCTAACACTGAAGCTTTCTTT many 14 TRBV29-1 TRBD1 TRBJ1-1
CASRKTGTSGSHEQYF TGTGCCAGCAGAAAAACGGGGACTAGCGGGAGCCACGAGCAGTACTTC many 16 TRBV12-3/TRBV12-4 TRBD2 TRBJ2-7
CSATTSGRVSAEQFF TGCAGTGCTACGACTAGCGGAAGGGTCAGTGCTGAGCAGTTCTTC NA 15 TRBV20-1 TRBD2 TRBJ2-1
CASSVSGRFGETQYF TGTGCCAGCAGCGTAAGCGGGAGATTCGGGGAGACCCAGTACTTC many 15 TRBV7-8 TRBD2 TRBJ2-5
CASSLGAGSPQPQHF TGTGCCAGCAGCTTAGGGGCAGGGTCCCCGCAGCCCCAGCATTTT NA 15 TRBV7-9 NA TRBJ1-5
CASSQAGRGPYGYTF TGTGCCAGCAGCCAAGCAGGGCGGGGGCCCTATGGCTACACCTTC many 15 TRBV3-1 NA TRBJ1-2
CATSDPRAGRAGELFF TGTGCCACCAGTGACCCAAGAGCGGGGAGGGCCGGGGAGCTGTTTTTT many 16 TRBV24-1 TRBD2 TRBJ2-2
CASSVMGSGTEAFF TGTGCCAGCAGCGTGATGGGCTCGGGGACTGAAGCTTTCTTT NA 14 TRBV9 NA TRBJ1-1
CASSERPGRPEQYF TGTGCCAGCAGTGAAAGGCCAGGGCGGCCCGAGCAGTACTTC many 14 TRBV2 NA TRBJ2-7
CASSESLAGTTDTQYF TGTGCCAGCAGTGAGAGTCTAGCGGGAACCACAGATACGCAGTATTTT many 16 TRBV6-1 TRBD2 TRBJ2-3
CASSQFDCRAQETQYF TGTGCCAGCAGCCAATTCGATTGCAGAGCACAAGAGACCCAGTACTTC NA 16 TRBV16 NA TRBJ2-5
CASSLAGSEETQYF TGTGCCAGCAGCTTGGCTGGCAGTGAAGAGACCCAGTACTTC many 14 TRBV5-5 NA TRBJ2-5
CASSQGPPYEQYF TGTGCCAGCAGCCAAGGCCCCCCGTACGAGCAGTACTTC many 13 TRBV3-1 NA TRBJ2-7
CSAPPGVARYNEQFF TGCAGTGCTCCTCCCGGGGTAGCGCGCTACAATGAGCAGTTCTTC many 15 TRBV20-1 NA TRBJ2-1
CASSLVAVRNQPQHF TGTGCCAGCAGTTTGGTAGCAGTGCGCAATCAGCCCCAGCATTTT many 15 TRBV28 NA TRBJ1-5
CSASLSSSGNSYNEQFF TGCAGTGCTAGCTTATCGTCTAGCGGGAACTCCTACAATGAGCAGTTCTTC few 17 TRBV20-1 TRBD2 TRBJ2-1
CASRGSGMRTGELFF TGTGCCAGCAGGGGTAGCGGGATGAGAACCGGGGAGCTGTTTTTT many 15 TRBV12-3/TRBV12-4 TRBD2 TRBJ2-2
CASNQQGADGYTF TGCGCCAGCAACCAACAGGGGGCGGATGGCTACACCTTC many 13 TRBV5-1 TRBD1 TRBJ1-2
CAAGTGGGQPQHF TGTGCCGCCGGGACAGGGGGCGGTCAGCCCCAGCATTTT many 13 TRBV6-1 TRBD1 TRBJ1-5
CASSSPGLAAYEQYF TGTGCCAGCAGTTCTCCGGGACTAGCGGCTTACGAGCAGTACTTC many 15 TRBV28 TRBD2 TRBJ2-7